These T cell receptor beta chains were read from a single sample in a study of T-cell memory formation after mild COVID-19. From the 5' RACE reads, TCRdb called clonotypes with MiXCR, one entry per CDR3 protein. The repertoire has 350,000 to 500,000 distinct CDR3 sequences, approximately 18% of them found once; the top ten carry about a fifth. Source material: PBMCs or a T cell subset sorted from them (not recorded which). The source of these receptors is a man younger than 30 who had mild COVID-19 (a few samples of this study predate the infection). Cell type and time point are not known. The CDR3 runs from the conserved cysteine through the conserved F or W. The D gene is left open where the match is weak. Size tells how often a clone was seen (once, few, many) or the class of an expanded clone, and some rows leave it out.

v_gene: TRBV19; j_gene: TRBJ2-5; d_gene: TRBD1; abundance: many; CDR3aa: CASRTGTAFQETQYF; CDR3nt: TGTGCCAGTAGGACCGGGACAGCATTCCAAGAGACCCAGTACTTC
v_gene: TRBV5-1; j_gene: TRBJ1-2; d_gene: .; abundance: .; CDR3aa: CASSLVPDSYGYTF; CDR3nt: TGCGCCAGCAGCTTGGTCCCAGACAGCTATGGCTACACCTTC
v_gene: TRBV20-1; j_gene: TRBJ1-6; d_gene: TRBD1; abundance: .; CDR3aa: CSASLGQANSPLHF; CDR3nt: TGCAGTGCTAGCCTTGGACAGGCCAATTCACCCCTCCACTTT
v_gene: TRBV5-6; j_gene: TRBJ1-5; d_gene: .; abundance: .; CDR3aa: CASSLALGESGNQPQHF; CDR3nt: TGTGCCAGCAGCTTGGCCTTGGGGGAATCAGGCAATCAGCCCCAGCATTTT
v_gene: TRBV27; j_gene: TRBJ1-2; d_gene: .; abundance: .; CDR3aa: CASSLAAGDYGYTF; CDR3nt: TGTGCCAGCAGTTTGGCAGCTGGGGACTATGGCTACACCTTC
v_gene: TRBV6-5; j_gene: TRBJ1-1; d_gene: .; abundance: .; CDR3aa: CASSDRYTEAFF; CDR3nt: TGTGCCAGCAGTGATAGGTACACTGAAGCTTTCTTT
v_gene: TRBV7-9; j_gene: TRBJ1-2; d_gene: .; abundance: .; CDR3aa: CASSLASGAEYGYTF; CDR3nt: TGTGCCAGCAGCTTAGCGTCCGGGGCCGAGTATGGCTACACCTTC
v_gene: TRBV5-4; j_gene: TRBJ2-6; d_gene: TRBD1; abundance: .; CDR3aa: CASSFGTGASLTF; CDR3nt: TGTGCCAGCAGCTTCGGGACAGGGGCTTCTCTGACTTTC
v_gene: TRBV7-7; j_gene: TRBJ2-5; d_gene: .; abundance: many; CDR3aa: CASSLNSRGETQYF; CDR3nt: TGTGCTAGCAGCTTAAACAGCCGGGGAGAGACCCAGTACTTC
v_gene: TRBV2; j_gene: TRBJ1-2; d_gene: .; abundance: few; CDR3aa: CASSVWPIEGYTF; CDR3nt: TGTGCCAGCAGTGTTTGGCCGATCGAGGGCTACACCTTC
v_gene: TRBV7-2; j_gene: TRBJ1-3; d_gene: .; abundance: few; CDR3aa: CASSLEVRNTIYF; CDR3nt: TGTGCCAGCAGCTTAGAAGTAAGGAACACCATATATTTT
v_gene: TRBV6-6; j_gene: TRBJ1-1; d_gene: .; abundance: .; CDR3aa: CASSYSAEAFF; CDR3nt: TGTGCCAGCAGTTATTCGGCTGAAGCTTTCTTT
v_gene: TRBV7-2; j_gene: TRBJ1-4; d_gene: .; abundance: few; CDR3aa: CASSFGLNEKLFF; CDR3nt: TGTGCCAGCAGCTTTGGCCTTAATGAAAAACTGTTTTTT
v_gene: TRBV6-5; j_gene: TRBJ2-2; d_gene: .; abundance: .; CDR3aa: CASSYGSNLRAGELFF; CDR3nt: TGTGCCAGCAGTTACGGATCCAACCTGCGCGCCGGGGAGCTGTTTTTT
v_gene: TRBV10-3; j_gene: TRBJ2-3; d_gene: .; abundance: few; CDR3aa: CATLEDSSTDTQYF; CDR3nt: TGTGCCACACTAGAGGATAGTAGCACAGATACGCAGTATTTT
v_gene: TRBV6-5; j_gene: TRBJ1-1; d_gene: .; abundance: few; CDR3aa: CASTPSEPNTEAFF; CDR3nt: TGTGCCAGCACCCCCTCGGAACCCAACACTGAAGCTTTCTTT
v_gene: TRBV5-1; j_gene: TRBJ2-6; d_gene: .; abundance: few; CDR3aa: CASSLADGANVLTF; CDR3nt: TGCGCCAGCAGCTTGGCGGATGGGGCCAACGTCCTGACTTTC
v_gene: TRBV7-2; j_gene: TRBJ1-5; d_gene: TRBD1; abundance: .; CDR3aa: CASSSTLGTGGNQPQHF; CDR3nt: TGTGCCAGCAGCTCAACGCTAGGTACAGGGGGCAATCAGCCCCAGCATTTT
v_gene: TRBV7-2; j_gene: TRBJ2-7; d_gene: .; abundance: once; CDR3aa: CASSLFDSVSEQYF; CDR3nt: TGTGCCAGCAGCTTGTTTGATTCCGTTTCCGAGCAGTACTTC
v_gene: TRBV3-1; j_gene: TRBJ2-2; d_gene: TRBD1; abundance: few; CDR3aa: CASSQLTGVGELFF; CDR3nt: TGTGCCAGCAGCCAACTGACAGGGGTCGGGGAGCTGTTTTTT
v_gene: TRBV30; j_gene: TRBJ2-2; d_gene: .; abundance: .; CDR3aa: CAWRLKGELFF; CDR3nt: TGTGCCTGGAGACTCAAGGGGGAGCTGTTTTTT
v_gene: TRBV7-9; j_gene: TRBJ2-3; d_gene: .; abundance: .; CDR3aa: CASKKGVSTDTQYF; CDR3nt: TGTGCCAGCAAGAAGGGGGTGAGCACAGATACGCAGTATTTT
v_gene: TRBV29-1; j_gene: TRBJ2-1; d_gene: .; abundance: .; CDR3aa: CSVDEGSHSYNEQFF; CDR3nt: TGCAGCGTTGACGAGGGGAGCCACTCCTACAATGAGCAGTTCTTC
v_gene: TRBV3-2; j_gene: TRBJ1-6; d_gene: .; abundance: few; CDR3aa: CASSLQVSLHF; CDR3nt: TGTGCCAGCAGCCTACAGGTCTCCCTCCACTTT
v_gene: TRBV7-2; j_gene: TRBJ1-1; d_gene: .; abundance: many; CDR3aa: CASSPGGNTEAFF; CDR3nt: TGTGCCAGCAGCCCCGGTGGTAACACTGAAGCTTTCTTT
v_gene: TRBV28; j_gene: TRBJ2-5; d_gene: TRBD2; abundance: .; CDR3aa: CASSLASGRGTQYF; CDR3nt: TGTGCCAGCAGTTTAGCTAGCGGGCGGGGGACCCAGTACTTC
v_gene: TRBV6-5; j_gene: TRBJ1-1; d_gene: .; abundance: .; CDR3aa: CASSYKLGNTEAFF; CDR3nt: TGTGCCAGCAGTTACAAGCTGGGGAACACTGAAGCTTTCTTT
v_gene: TRBV10-3; j_gene: TRBJ2-5; d_gene: .; abundance: few; CDR3aa: CAISLEGETQYF; CDR3nt: TGTGCCATCAGTCTCGAGGGGGAGACCCAGTACTTC
v_gene: TRBV6-5; j_gene: TRBJ2-1; d_gene: TRBD1; abundance: .; CDR3aa: CASSAPGTGPNEQFF; CDR3nt: TGTGCCAGCAGTGCCCCCGGGACAGGGCCCAATGAGCAGTTCTTC
v_gene: TRBV23-1; j_gene: TRBJ2-1; d_gene: .; abundance: many; CDR3aa: CASSHGFSYNEQFF; CDR3nt: TGCGCCAGCAGTCACGGATTTTCCTACAATGAGCAGTTCTTC
v_gene: TRBV5-1; j_gene: TRBJ1-5; d_gene: .; abundance: .; CDR3aa: CASSLDGVGGNQPQHF; CDR3nt: TGCGCCAGCAGCTTGGACGGGGTCGGGGGCAATCAGCCCCAGCATTTT
v_gene: TRBV5-1; j_gene: TRBJ2-3; d_gene: .; abundance: .; CDR3aa: CASSLNMFGTDTQYF; CDR3nt: TGCGCCAGCAGCTTGAATATGTTCGGCACAGATACGCAGTATTTT
v_gene: TRBV4-3; j_gene: TRBJ1-3; d_gene: .; abundance: .; CDR3aa: CASSQGEGHSGNTIYF; CDR3nt: TGCGCCAGCAGCCAAGGAGAGGGACATTCTGGAAACACCATATATTTT
v_gene: TRBV18; j_gene: TRBJ2-7; d_gene: TRBD2; abundance: .; CDR3aa: CASSRPSGGEYEQYF; CDR3nt: TGTGCCAGCTCACGGCCTAGCGGGGGGGAGTACGAGCAGTACTTC
v_gene: TRBV7-9; j_gene: TRBJ2-2; d_gene: TRBD1; abundance: .; CDR3aa: CASSSLGQGAMMGELFF; CDR3nt: TGTGCCAGCAGCTCCCTCGGACAGGGGGCAATGATGGGGGAGCTGTTTTTT